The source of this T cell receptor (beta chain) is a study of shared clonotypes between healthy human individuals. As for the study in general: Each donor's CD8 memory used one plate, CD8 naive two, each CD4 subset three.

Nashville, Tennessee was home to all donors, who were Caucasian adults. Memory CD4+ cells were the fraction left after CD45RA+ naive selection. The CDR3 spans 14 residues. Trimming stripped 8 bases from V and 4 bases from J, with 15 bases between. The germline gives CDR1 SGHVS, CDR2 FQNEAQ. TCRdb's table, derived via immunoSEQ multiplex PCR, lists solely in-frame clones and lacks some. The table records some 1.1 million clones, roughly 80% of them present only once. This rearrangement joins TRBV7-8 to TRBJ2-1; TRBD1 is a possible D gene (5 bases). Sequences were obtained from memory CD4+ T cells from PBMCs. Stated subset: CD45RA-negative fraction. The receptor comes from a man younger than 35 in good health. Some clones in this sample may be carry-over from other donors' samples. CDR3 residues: CASRPYRTYNEQFF. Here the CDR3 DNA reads TGTGCCAGCCGACCTTACCGGACATACAATGAGCAGTTCTTC.